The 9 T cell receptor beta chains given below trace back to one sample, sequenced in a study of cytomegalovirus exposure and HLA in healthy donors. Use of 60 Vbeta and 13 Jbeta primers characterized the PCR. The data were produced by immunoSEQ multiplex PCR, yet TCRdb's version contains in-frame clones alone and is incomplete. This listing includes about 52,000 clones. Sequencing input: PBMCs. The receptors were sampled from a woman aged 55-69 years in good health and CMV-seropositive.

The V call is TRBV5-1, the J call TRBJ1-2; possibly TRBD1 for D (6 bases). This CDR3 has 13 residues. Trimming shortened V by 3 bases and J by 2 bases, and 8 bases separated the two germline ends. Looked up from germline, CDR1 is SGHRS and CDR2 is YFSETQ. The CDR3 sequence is CASSSGTNYGYTF. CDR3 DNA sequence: TGCGCCAGCAGCTCCGGGACAAACTATGGCTACACCTTC. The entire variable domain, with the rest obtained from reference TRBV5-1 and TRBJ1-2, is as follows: KAGVTQTPRYLIKTRGQQVTLSCSPISGHRSVSWYQQTPGQGLQFLFEYFSETQRNKGNFPGRFSGRQFSNSRSEMNVSTLELGDSALYLCASSSGTNYGYTFGSGTRLTVV.

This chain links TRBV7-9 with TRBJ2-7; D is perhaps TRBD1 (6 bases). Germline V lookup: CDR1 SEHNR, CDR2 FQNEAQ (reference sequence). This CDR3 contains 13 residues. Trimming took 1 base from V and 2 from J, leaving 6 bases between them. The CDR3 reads CASSLGGPYEQYF. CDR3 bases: TGTGCCAGCAGCTTAGGGGGGCCCTACGAGCAGTACTTC.

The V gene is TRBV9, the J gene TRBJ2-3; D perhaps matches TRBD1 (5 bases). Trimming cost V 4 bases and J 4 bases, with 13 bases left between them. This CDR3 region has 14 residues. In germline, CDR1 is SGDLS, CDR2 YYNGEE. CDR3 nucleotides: TGTGCCAGCAGCTCCCGTCAGGGTGCAGATACGCAGTATTTT. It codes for CASSSRQGADTQYF.

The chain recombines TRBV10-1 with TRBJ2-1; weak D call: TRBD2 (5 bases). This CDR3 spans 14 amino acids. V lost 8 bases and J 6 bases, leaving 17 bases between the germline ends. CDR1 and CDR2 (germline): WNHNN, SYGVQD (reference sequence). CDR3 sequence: CASSDGNSLNEQFF. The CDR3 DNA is TGCGCCAGCTCGGACGGGAACTCTCTCAATGAGCAGTTCTTC.

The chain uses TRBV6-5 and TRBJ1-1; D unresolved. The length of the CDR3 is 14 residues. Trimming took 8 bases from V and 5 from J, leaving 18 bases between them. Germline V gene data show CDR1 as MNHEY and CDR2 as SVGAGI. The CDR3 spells CASSPRRWATEAFF. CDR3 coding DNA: TGTGCCAGCTCCCCCAGACGTTGGGCGACTGAAGCTTTCTTT.

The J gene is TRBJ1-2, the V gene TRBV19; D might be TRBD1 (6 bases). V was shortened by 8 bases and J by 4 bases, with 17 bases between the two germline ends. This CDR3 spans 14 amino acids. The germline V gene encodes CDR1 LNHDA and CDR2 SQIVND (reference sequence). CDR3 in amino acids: CASSNRALGYGYTF. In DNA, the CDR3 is TGTGCCAGTTCTAACAGGGCTTTGGGCTATGGCTACACCTTC.

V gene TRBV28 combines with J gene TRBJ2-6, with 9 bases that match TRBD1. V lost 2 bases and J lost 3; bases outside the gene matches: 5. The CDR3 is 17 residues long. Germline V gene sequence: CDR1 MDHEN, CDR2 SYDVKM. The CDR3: CASSLPGQGLGANVLTF. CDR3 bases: TGTGCCAGCAGTTTACCGGGACAGGGACTTGGGGCCAACGTCCTGACTTTC.

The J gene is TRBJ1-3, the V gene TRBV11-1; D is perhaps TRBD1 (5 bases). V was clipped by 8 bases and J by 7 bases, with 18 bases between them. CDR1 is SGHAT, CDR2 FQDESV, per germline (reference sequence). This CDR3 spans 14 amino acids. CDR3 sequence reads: CASGNRGGGNTIYF. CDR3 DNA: TGTGCCAGCGGAAACCGCGGCGGGGGGAACACCATATATTTT.

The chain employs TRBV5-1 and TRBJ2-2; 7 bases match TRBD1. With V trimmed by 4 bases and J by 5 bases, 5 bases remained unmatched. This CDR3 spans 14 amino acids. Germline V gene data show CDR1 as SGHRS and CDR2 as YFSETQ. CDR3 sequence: CASSRTGETGELFF. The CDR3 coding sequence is TGCGCCAGCAGCCGGACAGGCGAGACCGGGGAGCTGTTTTTT.